This record covers a single T cell receptor (beta chain). Its antigen remains unknown. These data originate in a study of OX40 agonist ivuxolimab in advanced cancers. Looking at the study overall: Every patient in dose escalation had hepatocellular carcinoma, melanoma, renal cell or head and neck cancer. Overall study findings and caveats: By week 6 at 0.1 to 3.0 mg/kg, blood CD4+ and CD8+ T cells had expanded clonally. Among expanded peripheral T cells, antigen specificity went undetermined. Also showing low normalized T-cell clonal expansion were some of the nonresponders.

The V gene lost 4 bases and the J gene lost 0 bases, with 15 bases spanning the gap. The CDR3 length is 16 residues. The germline V gene has CDR1 SGHNT and CDR2 YYREEE (reference sequence). The assay was immunoSEQ multiplex PCR, and TCRdb's table has in-frame clones only and misses some. The profile shows tens of thousands of clones, about 80% of them singletons. The J gene is TRBJ2-3, the V gene TRBV5-4, with D tentatively TRBD1 (5 bases). This material consisted of CD4+ or CD8+ T cells sorted from blood, taken in a trial of the OX40 agonist ivuxolimab. This sequence was found in an adult with an advanced solid tumor such as melanoma, head and neck, liver or kidney cancer. This CDR3 reads CASSLGRGSSTDTQYF. The CDR3 DNA sequence: TGTGCCAGCAGCCTGGGAAGGGGCTCTAGCACAGATACGCAGTATTTT.